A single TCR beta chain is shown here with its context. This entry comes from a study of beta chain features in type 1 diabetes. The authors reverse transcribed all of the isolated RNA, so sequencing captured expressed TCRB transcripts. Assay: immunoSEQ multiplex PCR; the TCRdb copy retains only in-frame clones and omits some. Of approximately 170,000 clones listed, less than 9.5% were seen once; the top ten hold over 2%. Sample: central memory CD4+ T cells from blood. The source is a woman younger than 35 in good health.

The CDR3 nucleotides read TGTGCCTGGAGTACCAAGACAGGGGCGGGTGGGGCCAACGTCCTGACTTTC. Protein: CAWSTKTGAGGANVLTF. V is TRBV30 and J is TRBJ2-6; TRBD1 agrees at 8 bases. CDR3 length: 17 residues. V was pared by 2 bases and J by 3 bases, with 9 bases of the junction left unmatched. Germline V lookup: CDR1 GTSNPN, CDR2 SVGIG (reference sequence).